One sample yielded the 14 T cell receptor beta chains listed below, sequenced in a study of CD8+ T cells in alopecia areata. Sequencing relied on a cDNA template that was reverse transcribed from extracted RNA. Profiled with immunoSEQ multiplex PCR; TCRdb holds only in-frame clones, not every one. Here the sample spans over 200,000 clones, 57% being singletons. The source material was CD4+ T cells sorted from blood, sampled at week 0. The source of these receptors is a human donor with alopecia areata.

This chain connects TRBV19 to TRBJ1-2; the match to TRBD1 covers 8 bases. CDR1 is LNHDA, CDR2 SQIVND, per germline (reference sequence). This CDR3 is built from 13 residues. V lost 8 bases, J lost 4 bases, and 6 bases stayed unmatched. The CDR3 loop is CASGTGTLYGYTF. CDR3 coding DNA: TGTGCCAGTGGGACAGGCACGCTCTATGGCTACACCTTC.

The genes are TRBV6-1 and TRBJ2-3; D remains ambiguous. This CDR3 has 13 residues. Germline loops: CDR1 MNHNS, CDR2 SASEGT. The V end lost 2 bases, the J end lost 6 bases, and 9 bases lay between the germline ends. The CDR3 DNA reads as TGTGCCAGCAGTGAATCCATGCTCGATACGCAGTATTTT. This encodes CASSESMLDTQYF.

The V call is TRBV30, the J call TRBJ1-2; tentative D call: TRBD1 (6 bases). CDR3 size: 13 residues. CDR1 and CDR2 from the germline V gene are GTSNPN and SVGIG (reference sequence). V dropped 2 bases and J dropped 8 bases, with 15 bases sitting between them. CDR3 DNA: TGTGCCTGGAGTTTACAGGGATCGGGCGGCTACACCTTC. Its protein product is CAWSLQGSGGYTF.

V gene TRBV5-1 combines with J gene TRBJ1-6; D not resolved. V lost 0 bases and J 5 bases, leaving 6 bases between the germline ends. The CDR3 sequence is 14 residues long. Per germline, CDR1 SGHRS and CDR2 YFSETQ. CDR3 amino acids: CASSLAGNNSPLHF. The CDR3 DNA is TGCGCCAGCAGCTTGGCGGGGAATAATTCACCCCTCCACTTT.

The CDR3 region has the DNA TGCGCCAGCAGCTTGGGTGGGGGCGCACGTTTCGAGCAGTACTTC. Its protein is CASSLGGGARFEQYF. The chain has TRBV5-1 and TRBJ2-7, with TRBD1 as a possible D gene (6 bases). Per germline, CDR1 SGHRS and CDR2 YFSETQ. The CDR3 is 15 residues long. V lost 0 bases, J lost 6 bases, and 16 bases lay in between.

This clone occurred once. The chain links TRBV6-1 to TRBJ2-7, with TRBD2 matching 13 bases. Germline-derived CDR1 and CDR2 are MNHNS and SASEGT. V was pared by 3 bases and J by 6 bases, with 2 bases of the junction left unmatched. The CDR3 runs 14 residues. This CDR3 is CASSERTSGSEQYF. For the CDR3, the DNA is TGTGCCAGCAGTGAGCGGACTAGCGGGAGCGAGCAGTACTTC.

V usage is TRBV7-2 and J usage is TRBJ2-7; TRBD1 agrees at 8 bases. V lost 2 bases and J lost 0; bases outside the gene matches: 3. CDR1 and CDR2 (germline): SGHTA, FQGNSA. This CDR3 spans 15 amino acids. The CDR3 protein is CASSLQGATSYEQYF. In DNA form, the CDR3 reads TGTGCCAGCAGCTTACAGGGGGCCACCTCCTACGAGCAGTACTTC.

This clone was observed a handful of times. The chain carries TRBV6-6 and TRBJ2-7; 7 nucleotides line up with TRBD1. Germline V gene data show CDR1 as MNHNY and CDR2 as SVGAGI (reference sequence). CDR3 size: 15 residues. V shed 6 bases, J shed 0 bases, and the junction held 8 bases outside the gene matches. The CDR3 bases are TGTGCCAGCAGGCCGTCGACAGGGTCCTCCTACGAGCAGTACTTC. As protein: CASRPSTGSSYEQYF.

The sample holds a few counts of this clone. The rearrangement links TRBV30 to TRBJ2-1; possible D gene TRBD1, 5 bases. Germline CDR1 reads GTSNPN; CDR2 reads SVGIG (reference sequence). Trimming pared 1 base from V and 4 bases from J, leaving 11 bases between. The length of the CDR3 is 14 residues. In nucleotides, the CDR3 is TGTGCCTGGAGTGGGACCAGGGCTTACAATGAGCAGTTCTTC. Its protein product is CAWSGTRAYNEQFF. The whole variable domain, remainder taken from reference TRBV30 and TRBJ2-1, is SQTIHQWPATLVQPVGSPLSLECTVEGTSNPNLYWYRQAAGRGLQLLFYSVGIGQISSEVPQNLSASRPQDRQFILSSKKLLLSDSGFYLCAWSGTRAYNEQFFGPGTRLTVL.

This clone was counted only a few times. The chain links TRBV5-4 to TRBJ2-3; D is uncertain. In germline, CDR1 is SGHNT, CDR2 YYREEE (reference sequence). CDR3 length equals 12 residues. Deletions cut 2 bases from V and 2 bases from J, with 3 bases between. CDR3 nucleotides: TGTGCCAGCAGCTTTGACACAGATACGCAGTATTTT. Amino acids: CASSFDTDTQYF.

This clone turned up a few times. The chain joins TRBV2 to TRBJ1-3, with D tentatively TRBD1 (6 bases). CDR1 is SNHLY and CDR2 is FYNNEI in the germline V gene. The CDR3 extends over 14 amino acids. Trimming removed 11 bases from V and 4 bases from J, with 18 bases in between. CDR3 sequence (DNA): TGTGCCGGGCACCGGACAGCCCGGGGAAACACCATATATTTT. This translates into CAGHRTARGNTIYF. The whole variable domain, filled in from reference TRBV2 and TRBJ1-3, reads EPEVTQTPSHQVTQMGQEVILRCVPISNHLYFYWYRQILGQKVEFLVSFYNNEISEKSEIFDDQFSVERPDGSNFTLKIRSTKLEDSAMYFCAGHRTARGNTIYFGEGSWLTVV.

CDR3 amino acids: CASSSGARGYEQYF. In DNA form, the CDR3 reads TGTGCCAGCAGCTCCGGGGCCAGAGGCTACGAGCAGTACTTC. The V and J genes are TRBV7-8 and TRBJ2-7; D possibly matches TRBD1 or TRBD2 (5 bases each). The CDR3 covers 14 residues. CDR1 SGHVS and CDR2 FQNEAQ come from the germline V gene. V was trimmed by 4 bases and J by 3 bases, leaving 13 bases between them.

This clone has ten or more counts. This chain connects TRBV4-1 to TRBJ2-5; 12 bases fit TRBD2. Looked up from germline, CDR1 is MGHRA and CDR2 is YSYEKL. CDR3 length: 16 amino acids. Trimming removed 0 bases from V and 3 bases from J; junction bases left unmatched: 2. The DNA for the CDR3 is TGCGCCAGCAGCCAAGATCGACTAGCGGGAGAAGAGACCCAGTACTTC. It is translated as CASSQDRLAGEETQYF.

The chain is built from TRBV10-3 and TRBJ1-5; maybe TRBD1 (5 bases). The CDR3 has 13 amino acids. The V gene's germline CDR1 is ENHRY and CDR2 SYGVKD. V lost 7 bases and J lost 7, with 14 bases in between. The CDR3 loop is CAINSRVDQPQHF. The DNA for the CDR3 is TGTGCCATCAATAGCAGGGTGGACCAGCCCCAGCATTTT.